The present entry profiles one TCR beta chain with its context. This entry belongs to a study of Ad26.COV2.S vaccination and SARS-CoV-2 variants. The wider study: Ad26.COV2.S was injected intramuscularly once or twice, 56 days apart.

Treatment noted: some 19 received Ad26.COV2.S at low or high dose, single or two shots; several received placebo; per-sample allocation not given. Sampling took place 63 days after the first vaccine or placebo injection. CDR1 MDHEN and CDR2 SYDVKM come from the germline V gene. The CDR3 consists of 15 residues. The V and J ends lost 2 bases and 1 base respectively, with 10 bases between them. The method was immunoSEQ multiplex PCR; TCRdb's version includes in-frame clones alone and lacks a portion of them. The sample has roughly 300,000 clones; approximately 90% are singletons. V is TRBV28 and J is TRBJ2-3, with D unresolved. The clonotype originates from a person between 18 and 60 years old who received the Ad26.COV2.S COVID-19 vaccine or a placebo. The sequences come from peripheral blood, collected in a trial of Ad26.COV2.S vaccine versus placebo. CDR3 nucleotides: TGTGCCAGCAGTTTAAGTGGGCCGGGCACAGATACGCAGTATTTT. Translating it yields CASSLSGPGTDTQYF.